Sequencing of this TCR beta chain was carried out in a study of post-analysis software for immune sequencing data. Included in the TCR beta cDNA libraries were unique molecular identifiers. TCRdb used MiXCR to reprocess the PCR reads, holding one entry per CDR3 protein. In the table there are 700,000 to 900,000 distinct CDR3 sequences, around 46% of which are singletons. The receptor was isolated from a girl aged 5-17 years with multiple sclerosis. The sample consisted of blood.

The CDR3 reads CASRYGDSEQYF. The CDR3 bases are TGCGCCAGCAGATATGGAGACTCCGAGCAGTACTTC. This chain connects TRBV5-1 to TRBJ2-7, with D uncertain. The CDR3 consists of 12 residues. The ends were cut back, 5 bases at V and 6 bases at J, with 12 bases in the middle. Germline V gene sequence: CDR1 SGHRS, CDR2 YFSETQ. Full variable domain (missing parts from reference TRBV5-1 and TRBJ2-7): KAGVTQTPRYLIKTRGQQVTLSCSPISGHRSVSWYQQTPGQGLQFLFEYFSETQRNKGNFPGRFSGRQFSNSRSEMNVSTLELGDSALYLCASRYGDSEQYFGPGTRLTVT.